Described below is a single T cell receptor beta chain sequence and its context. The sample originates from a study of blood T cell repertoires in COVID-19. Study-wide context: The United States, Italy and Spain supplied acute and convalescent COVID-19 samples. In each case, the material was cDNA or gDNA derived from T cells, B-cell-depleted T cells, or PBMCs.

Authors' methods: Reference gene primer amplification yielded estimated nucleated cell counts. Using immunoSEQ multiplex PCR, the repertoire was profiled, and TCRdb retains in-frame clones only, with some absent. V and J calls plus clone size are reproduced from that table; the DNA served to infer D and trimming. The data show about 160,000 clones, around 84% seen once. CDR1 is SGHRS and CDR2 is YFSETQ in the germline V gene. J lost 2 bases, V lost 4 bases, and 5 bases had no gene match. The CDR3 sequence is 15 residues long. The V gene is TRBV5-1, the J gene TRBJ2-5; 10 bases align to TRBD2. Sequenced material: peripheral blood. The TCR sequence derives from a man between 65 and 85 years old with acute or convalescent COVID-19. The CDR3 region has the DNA TGCGCCAGCAGCCTAGCGGGGGAGCTACAAGAGACCCAGTACTTC. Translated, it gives CASSLAGELQETQYF.